The rows below give T cell receptor beta chains drawn from one sample of a study of beta chain features in type 1 diabetes. The assay was immunoSEQ multiplex PCR, and TCRdb's table has in-frame clones only and misses some. The profile shows some 350,000 clones, 8.5% to 10% of them singletons. Specimen: central memory CD4+ T cells from blood. These receptors originate from a man aged 25 to 40 with type 1 diabetes. Both conserved end residues are part of each CDR3. The order of the fields is J gene, clone size, V gene, D gene, CDR3 protein, CDR3 DNA. The D gene is left open where the match is weak. Only some rows state a clone size, as once, few, many or a class for expanded clones.

>TRBJ2-1|NA|TRBV6-1|TRBD1
CASFFPGQGRNEQFF
TGTGCCAGTTTCTTTCCGGGACAGGGGCGCAATGAGCAGTTCTTC
>TRBJ1-3|few|TRBV30|NA
CAWSRAAGNTIYF
TGTGCCTGGAGTAGGGCGGCAGGAAACACCATATATTTT
>TRBJ2-1|NA|TRBV5-4|TRBD2
CASSLGGGGSIYNEQFF
TGTGCCAGCAGCTTGGGTGGTGGCGGGAGTATTTACAATGAGCAGTTCTTC
>TRBJ1-4|NA|TRBV30|NA
CAWSLGQTTNEKLFF
TGTGCCTGGAGTCTTGGACAGACAACTAATGAAAAACTGTTTTTT
>TRBJ1-5|many|TRBV2|NA
CASSEGQSGQPQHF
TGTGCCAGCAGTGAGGGGCAGAGCGGTCAGCCCCAGCATTTT
>TRBJ2-3|few|TRBV6-4|TRBD2
CASSVLAGGTDTQYF
TGTGCCAGCAGTGTACTAGCGGGAGGCACAGATACGCAGTATTTT
>TRBJ2-1|NA|TRBV7-9|TRBD2
CASSSLAGGYNEQFF
TGTGCCAGCAGCTCTTTAGCGGGAGGGTACAATGAGCAGTTCTTC
>TRBJ2-2|few|TRBV7-9|TRBD2
CASSPLAGVTGELFF
TGTGCCAGCAGCCCTTTAGCGGGAGTCACCGGGGAGCTGTTTTTT
>TRBJ1-1|few|TRBV6-5|NA
CASSDEGRSEAFF
TGTGCCAGCAGTGATGAGGGGCGCTCTGAAGCTTTCTTT
>TRBJ1-5|few|TRBV19|NA
CASSIWSNQPQHF
TGTGCCAGTAGTATATGGAGCAATCAGCCCCAGCATTTT
>TRBJ1-1|many|TRBV14|TRBD1
CASSQYTGTGMNTEAFF
TGTGCCAGCAGCCAATATACCGGGACAGGAATGAACACTGAAGCTTTCTTT
>TRBJ1-3|few|TRBV18|NA
CASSPTSLGSGNTIYF
TGTGCCAGCTCACCAACCAGTTTGGGCTCTGGAAACACCATATATTTT
>TRBJ1-2|NA|TRBV11-2|TRBD1
CASSSVRDRKLPNYGYTF
TGTGCCAGCAGCTCCGTTCGGGACAGAAAACTACCTAACTATGGCTACACCTTC
>TRBJ2-2|NA|TRBV5-4|NA
CASSSEVANTGELFF
TGTGCCAGCAGCTCCGAAGTCGCGAACACCGGGGAGCTGTTTTTT
>TRBJ1-2|many|TRBV18|NA
CASSLASWTDGYTF
TGTGCCAGCTCACTAGCGTCTTGGACAGATGGCTACACCTTC
>TRBJ1-1|few|TRBV18|NA
CASSPPGQPTSEAFF
TGTGCCAGCTCACCACCGGGCCAGCCAACCTCTGAAGCTTTCTTT
>TRBJ2-5|NA|TRBV5-1|TRBD1
CASSSQGWETQYF
TGCGCCAGCAGCTCACAGGGGTGGGAGACCCAGTACTTC
>TRBJ1-1|NA|TRBV7-2|NA
CASSERQATEAFF
TGTGCCAGCAGCGAACGACAGGCCACTGAAGCTTTCTTT
>TRBJ1-2|few|TRBV19|NA
CASTRDPANYGYTF
TGTGCCAGCACCCGGGACCCCGCTAACTATGGCTACACCTTC
>TRBJ2-2|NA|TRBV9|TRBD2
CASSVAGLADTGELFF
TGTGCCAGCAGCGTAGCTGGACTAGCGGACACCGGGGAGCTGTTTTTT
>TRBJ2-7|NA|TRBV7-2|NA
CASSLARGTASYEQYF
TGTGCCAGCAGCTTAGCGCGAGGGACGGCCTCCTACGAGCAGTACTTC
>TRBJ1-4|few|TRBV7-9|TRBD1
CASSLGTGFNNEKLFF
TGTGCCAGCAGCTTAGGGACAGGATTCAATAATGAAAAACTGTTTTTT
>TRBJ2-7|NA|TRBV30|TRBD1
CACPGQGAYEQYF
TGTGCCTGTCCCGGACAGGGGGCCTACGAGCAGTACTTC
>TRBJ2-3|NA|TRBV4-1|TRBD1
CASSLDRGTDTQYF
TGCGCCAGCAGCCTGGACAGGGGCACAGATACGCAGTATTTT
>TRBJ2-3|NA|TRBV18|NA
CASSPPLERTDTQYF
TGTGCCAGCTCACCACCACTCGAACGGACAGATACGCAGTATTTT
>TRBJ2-7|few|TRBV11-2|NA
CASSLGLERTSEQYF
TGTGCCAGCAGCTTAGGTCTAGAAAGAACATCCGAGCAGTACTTC
>TRBJ2-5|NA|TRBV5-1|TRBD1
CASSLDPGGSQETQYF
TGCGCCAGCAGCTTGGATCCAGGGGGTTCCCAAGAGACCCAGTACTTC
>TRBJ2-1|NA|TRBV5-1|TRBD1
CASSAGQGLNEQFF
TGCGCCAGCAGCGCGGGACAGGGATTGAATGAGCAGTTCTTC
>TRBJ2-5|few|TRBV7-2|NA
CASSLALVLKTQYF
TGTGCCAGCAGCTTAGCGCTCGTTTTGAAGACCCAGTACTTC
>TRBJ1-5|few|TRBV7-6|NA
CASSLKGGPGQPQHF
TGTGCCAGCAGCTTAAAAGGTGGTCCGGGTCAGCCCCAGCATTTT
>TRBJ2-2|few|TRBV5-4|NA
CASSSRNRDTGELFF
TGTGCCAGCAGCTCCCGAAACAGGGACACCGGGGAGCTGTTTTTT
>TRBJ2-1|few|TRBV28|NA
CASSFSLPADRQYNEQFF
TGTGCCAGCAGTTTTTCCCTCCCGGCGGACCGGCAGTACAATGAGCAGTTCTTC
>TRBJ2-1|few|TRBV2|NA
CASSEGPIYNEQFF
TGTGCCAGCAGTGAGGGACCCATCTACAATGAGCAGTTCTTC
>TRBJ1-2|NA|TRBV7-2|NA
CASSTGGNYGYTF
TGTGCCAGCAGCACCGGCGGAAACTATGGCTACACCTTC
>TRBJ2-7|many|TRBV2|NA
CASTAERGEQYF
TGTGCCAGCACAGCGGAAAGGGGAGAGCAGTACTTC
>TRBJ2-7|few|TRBV4-1|NA
CASSQDVVGSSYEQYF
TGCGCCAGCAGCCAAGATGTTGTGGGGAGCTCCTACGAGCAGTACTTC
>TRBJ2-5|NA|TRBV6-1|NA
CASSEFRGFSQETQYF
TGTGCCAGCAGTGAATTTCGAGGGTTTTCCCAAGAGACCCAGTACTTC
>TRBJ1-1|NA|TRBV5-4|TRBD1
CASSEYGGTGYTEAFF
TGTGCCAGCAGCGAGTATGGGGGGACAGGATACACTGAAGCTTTCTTT
>TRBJ1-1|NA|TRBV27|NA
CATLPAGVWAEAFF
TGTGCCACCCTACCCGCGGGGGTTTGGGCTGAAGCTTTCTTT
>TRBJ2-7|NA|TRBV7-8|TRBD1
CASIRGPGQSSYEQYF
TGTGCCAGCATACGGGGCCCGGGACAGAGCTCCTACGAGCAGTACTTC
>TRBJ2-1|NA|TRBV7-9|TRBD1
CASSPTGAPHNEQFF
TGTGCCAGCAGCCCCACAGGGGCCCCGCACAATGAGCAGTTCTTC
>TRBJ1-5|few|TRBV4-3|NA
CASSQGYSNQPQHF
TGCGCCAGCAGCCAAGGTTATAGCAATCAGCCCCAGCATTTT
>TRBJ2-7|NA|TRBV28|TRBD1
CASSLLGQGYEQYF
TGTGCCAGCAGTTTATTGGGACAGGGTTACGAGCAGTACTTC
>TRBJ2-2|NA|TRBV28|NA
CASSLEQIRELFF
TGTGCCAGCAGTTTAGAACAAATTCGAGAACTGTTTTTT
>TRBJ2-7|few|TRBV11-2|NA
CASTSNIHSYEQYF
TGTGCCAGCACCTCAAACATTCACTCCTACGAGCAGTACTTC
>TRBJ1-2|few|TRBV7-9|TRBD1
CASSRHRGLITRYGYTF
TGTGCCAGCAGCCGGCACAGGGGATTAATTACTCGCTATGGCTACACCTTC
>TRBJ2-1|many|TRBV6-4|TRBD1
CASSLTTSTGKKYNEQFF
TGTGCCAGCAGCCTCACTACTTCGACAGGGAAGAAATACAATGAGCAGTTCTTC
>TRBJ2-5|NA|TRBV18|NA
CASSPGGHTETQYF
TGTGCCAGCTCACCTGGGGGGCACACGGAGACCCAGTACTTC
>TRBJ1-3|NA|TRBV7-9|NA
CASNVTGGWNTIYF
TGTGCCAGCAACGTGACGGGGGGCTGGAACACCATATATTTT
>TRBJ2-2|NA|TRBV4-1|TRBD2
CASSQGTSNTGELFF
TGCGCCAGCAGCCAAGGGACTAGCAACACCGGGGAGCTGTTTTTT
>TRBJ1-2|NA|TRBV21-1|NA
CASSNGTGDERGGYTF
TGTGCCAGCAGCAATGGGACAGGGGATGAGAGAGGTGGCTACACCTTC
>TRBJ2-7|NA|TRBV5-1|NA
CASSWGGLGEQYF
TGCGCCAGCAGCTGGGGGGGCCTAGGCGAGCAGTACTTC
>TRBJ1-2|NA|TRBV10-3|TRBD1
CAISMGLQGPRPNYGYTF
TGTGCCATCAGCATGGGGCTACAGGGGCCGCGACCTAACTATGGCTACACCTTC
>TRBJ1-3|few|TRBV5-1|NA
CASSLGSSGNTIYF
TGCGCCAGCAGCCTTGGGTCCTCTGGAAACACCATATATTTT
>TRBJ2-1|many|TRBV30|TRBD1
CAWSRTGGSWGQFF
TGTGCCTGGAGCCGGACAGGGGGGTCATGGGGGCAGTTCTTC